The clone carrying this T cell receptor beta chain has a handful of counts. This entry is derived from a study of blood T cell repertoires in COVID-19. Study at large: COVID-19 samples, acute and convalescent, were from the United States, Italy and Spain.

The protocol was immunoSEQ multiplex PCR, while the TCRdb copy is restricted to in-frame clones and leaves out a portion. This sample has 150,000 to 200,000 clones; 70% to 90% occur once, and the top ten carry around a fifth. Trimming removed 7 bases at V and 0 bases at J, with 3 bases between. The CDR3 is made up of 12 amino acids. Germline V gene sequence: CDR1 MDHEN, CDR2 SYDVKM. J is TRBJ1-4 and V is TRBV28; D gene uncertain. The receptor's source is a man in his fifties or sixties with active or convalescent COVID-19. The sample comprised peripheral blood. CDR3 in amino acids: CASTATNEKLFF. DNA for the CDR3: TGTGCCAGCACTGCAACTAATGAAAAACTGTTTTTT.